The source of this T cell receptor (beta chain) is a study of blood T cell repertoires in COVID-19. About the study: COVID-19 samples, acute and convalescent, were from the United States, Italy and Spain. T cells, B-cell-depleted T cells, or PBMCs supplied cDNA or gDNA.

Sequenced by immunoSEQ multiplex PCR; TCRdb stores in-frame clones only, minus some. The data hold 300,000 or so clones, with more than 80% observed a single time. Germline lookup yields CDR1 SGHAT and CDR2 FQNNGV. The CDR3 contains 13 residues. Trimming cost V 2 bases and J 7 bases, with 8 bases left between them. The sequenced material came from peripheral blood. The J gene is TRBJ2-2, the V gene TRBV11-2; D might be TRBD2 (5 bases). This receptor was identified in a woman aged 40-49 years with acute or convalescent COVID-19. CDR3 amino acids: CASSLPGNGELFF. The CDR3 DNA is TGTGCCAGCAGCTTACCCGGGAACGGGGAGCTGTTTTTT. The variable domain in full, completed from reference TRBV11-2 and TRBJ2-2, reads EAGVAQSPRYKIIEKRQSVAFWCNPISGHATLYWYQQILGQGPKLLIQFQNNGVVDDSQLPKDRFSAERLKGVDSTLKIQPAKLEDSAVYLCASSLPGNGELFFGEGSRLTVL.